This TCR beta chain was identified during a study of T cell responses to AZD1222 COVID-19 vaccine. Profiled with immunoSEQ multiplex PCR; TCRdb holds only in-frame clones, not every one. The data hold about 160,000 clones, with around 92% observed a single time. CDR1 is LGHNA, CDR2 YSLEER, per germline. The length of the CDR3 is 16 residues. With 0 bases removed from V and 5 bases from J, the gap between germline ends came to 16 bases. Material: peripheral blood, obtained on day 0 of AZD1222 vaccination. J is TRBJ2-5 and V is TRBV4-3, with a possible D match to TRBD2 (5 bases). The source of this sequence is an adult in good health. CDR3 DNA sequence: TGCGCCAGCAGCCAAGATATTTCGCTAGCTGGGGAGACCCAGTACTTC. Translating it yields CASSQDISLAGETQYF.